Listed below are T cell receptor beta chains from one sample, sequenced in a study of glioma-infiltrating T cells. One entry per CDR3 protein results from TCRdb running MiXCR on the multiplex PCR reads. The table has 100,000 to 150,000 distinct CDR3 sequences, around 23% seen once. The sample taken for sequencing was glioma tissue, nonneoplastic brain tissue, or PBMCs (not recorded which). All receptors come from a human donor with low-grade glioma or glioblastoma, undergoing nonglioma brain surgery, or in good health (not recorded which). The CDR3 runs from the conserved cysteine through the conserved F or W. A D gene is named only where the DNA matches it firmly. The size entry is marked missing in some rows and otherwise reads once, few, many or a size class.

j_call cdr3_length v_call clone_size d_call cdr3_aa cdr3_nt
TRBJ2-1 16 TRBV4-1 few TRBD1 CASSQEGNRGRNEQFF TGCGCCAGCAGCCAAGAAGGGAACAGGGGGAGGAATGAGCAGTTCTTC
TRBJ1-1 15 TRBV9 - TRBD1 CASSIWDRPPTGAFF TGTGCCAGCAGCATCTGGGACAGGCCCCCGACGGGAGCTTTCTTT
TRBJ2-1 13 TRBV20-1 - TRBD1 CSAGQGANNEQFF TGCAGTGCTGGACAGGGGGCAAACAATGAGCAGTTCTTC
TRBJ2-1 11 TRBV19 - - CASTSTNEQFF TGTGCCAGTACCTCCACTAATGAGCAGTTCTTC
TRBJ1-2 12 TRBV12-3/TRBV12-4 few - CASSFGGGSYTF TGTGCCAGCAGTTTTGGGGGCGGTAGCTACACCTTC
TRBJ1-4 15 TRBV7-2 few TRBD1 CASSLGGQRNEKLFF TGTGCCAGCAGCTTAGGGGGACAGCGTAATGAAAAACTGTTTTTT
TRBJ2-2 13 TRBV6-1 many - CASTWRNTGELFF TGTGCCAGCACATGGCGTAACACCGGGGAGCTGTTTTTT
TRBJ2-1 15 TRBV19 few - CASGAGKVGVDEQFF TGTGCCAGTGGGGCAGGGAAGGTGGGAGTGGATGAGCAGTTCTTC
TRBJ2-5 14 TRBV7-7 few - CASSRLGEQETQYF TGTGCTAGCAGCCGCTTGGGGGAACAAGAGACCCAGTACTTC
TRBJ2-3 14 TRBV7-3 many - CASSLYSRGDTQYF TGTGCCAGCAGCTTATACAGTCGAGGAGATACGCAGTATTTT
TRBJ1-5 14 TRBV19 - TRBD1 CASSVVTGNQPQHF TGTGCCAGTAGTGTGGTGACAGGGAATCAGCCCCAGCATTTT
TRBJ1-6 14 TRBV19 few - CASSPNLPPSPLHF TGTGCCAGTAGTCCCAATCTCCCTCCTTCACCCCTCCACTTT
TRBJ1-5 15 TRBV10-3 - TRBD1 CAISRGGQGNQPQHF TGTGCCATCAGTCGGGGGGGACAGGGGAATCAGCCCCAGCATTTT
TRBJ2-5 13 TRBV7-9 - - CASSHGFQETQYF TGTGCCAGCAGCCACGGGTTCCAAGAGACCCAGTACTTC
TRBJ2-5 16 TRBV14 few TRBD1 CASSQFHGTGQETQYF TGTGCCAGCAGCCAGTTCCACGGGACAGGCCAAGAGACCCAGTACTTC
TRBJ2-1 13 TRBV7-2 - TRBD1 CAGTGVEDNEQFF TGTGCCGGGACAGGGGTTGAAGACAATGAGCAGTTCTTC
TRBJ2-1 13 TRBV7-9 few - CASSFGAYNEQFF TGTGCCAGCAGCTTCGGGGCGTACAATGAGCAGTTCTTC
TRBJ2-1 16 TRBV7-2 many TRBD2 CASSWSGLAGGNEQFF TGTGCCAGCAGCTGGAGTGGGCTAGCGGGGGGTAATGAGCAGTTCTTC
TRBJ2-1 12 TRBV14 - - CASSHLHNEQFF TGTGCCAGCAGCCACCTTCACAATGAGCAGTTCTTC
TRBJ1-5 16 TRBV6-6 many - CASSYSYSTDNQPQHF TGTGCCAGCAGTTACTCGTACTCGACAGACAATCAGCCCCAGCATTTT
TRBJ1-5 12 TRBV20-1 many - CSATTSNQPQHF TGCAGTGCGACGACAAGCAATCAGCCCCAGCATTTT
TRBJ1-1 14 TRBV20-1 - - CSARDNRSLREAFF TGCAGTGCTAGAGACAACAGGAGTCTGCGTGAAGCTTTCTTT
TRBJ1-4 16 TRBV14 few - CASSLIGSATNEKLFF TGTGCCAGCAGTCTCATCGGTTCCGCAACTAATGAAAAACTGTTTTTT
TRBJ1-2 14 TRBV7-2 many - CASSLALQGGGYTF TGTGCCAGCAGCTTAGCGTTACAGGGAGGTGGCTACACCTTC
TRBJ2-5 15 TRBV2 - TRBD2 CASSEPTGGQETQYF TGTGCCAGCAGTGAACCTACGGGGGGGCAAGAGACCCAGTACTTC
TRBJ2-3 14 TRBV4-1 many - CASSPPRGTDTQYF TGCGCCAGCAGCCCACCCCGGGGCACAGATACGCAGTATTTT
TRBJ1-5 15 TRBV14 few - CASSQAGAHNQPQHF TGTGCCAGCAGCCAAGCAGGGGCCCACAATCAGCCCCAGCATTTT
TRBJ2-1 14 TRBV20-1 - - CSAPRRGGDNEQFF TGCAGTGCTCCCCGAAGGGGGGGGGACAATGAGCAGTTCTTC
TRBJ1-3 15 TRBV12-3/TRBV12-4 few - CASSSYRSSGNTIYF TGTGCCAGCAGTTCTTACAGGAGCTCTGGAAACACCATATATTTT
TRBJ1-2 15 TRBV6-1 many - CASTATRQANYGYTF TGTGCCAGCACCGCAACCCGGCAAGCTAACTATGGCTACACCTTC
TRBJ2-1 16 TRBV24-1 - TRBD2 CATSDLSGAGGNEQFF TGTGCCACCAGTGATTTGTCGGGAGCGGGGGGCAATGAGCAGTTCTTC
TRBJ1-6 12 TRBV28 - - CASSPPNSPLHF TGTGCCAGCAGTCCGCCGAATTCACCCCTCCACTTT
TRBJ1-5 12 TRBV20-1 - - CSAMQGNQPQHF TGCAGTGCTATGCAGGGGAATCAGCCCCAGCATTTT
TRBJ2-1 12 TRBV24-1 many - CATSAGRDEQFF TGTGCCACCAGTGCTGGAAGGGATGAGCAGTTCTTC
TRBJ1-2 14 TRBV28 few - CASSLGRADYGYTF TGTGCCAGCAGTTTAGGAAGGGCCGACTATGGCTACACCTTC
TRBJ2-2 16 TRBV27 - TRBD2 CAGSFLAGSNTGELFF TGTGCCGGCAGTTTTTTAGCGGGGTCGAACACCGGGGAGCTGTTTTTT
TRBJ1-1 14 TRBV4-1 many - CASSFTAMNTEAFF TGCGCCAGCAGCTTTACAGCCATGAACACTGAAGCTTTCTTT
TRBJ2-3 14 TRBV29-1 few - CSAASTRLTDTQYF TGCAGCGCTGCGTCCACCCGCCTCACAGATACGCAGTATTTT
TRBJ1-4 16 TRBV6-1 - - CASSGRTVATNEKLFF TGTGCCAGCAGTGGCCGAACGGTTGCAACTAATGAAAAACTGTTTTTT
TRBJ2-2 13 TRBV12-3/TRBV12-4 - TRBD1 CAIQTGRAGELFF TGTGCCATCCAGACAGGGCGGGCCGGGGAGCTGTTTTTT
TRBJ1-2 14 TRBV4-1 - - CASSQSGSPYGYTF TGCGCCAGCAGCCAATCCGGGAGCCCCTATGGCTACACCTTC
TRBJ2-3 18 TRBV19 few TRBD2 CASSSGGKRGIGTDTQYF TGTGCCAGTAGTAGCGGAGGGAAGCGGGGCATAGGCACAGATACGCAGTATTTT
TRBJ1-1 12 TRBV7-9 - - CASSLTDTEAFF TGTGCCAGCAGCTTAACTGACACTGAAGCTTTCTTT
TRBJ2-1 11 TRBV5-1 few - CASSLESQQFF TGCGCCAGCAGCTTGGAGTCCCAGCAGTTCTTC
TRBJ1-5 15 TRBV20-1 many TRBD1 CSARARTGASSPQHF TGCAGTGCTAGAGCTCGGACAGGGGCGAGTTCCCCCCAGCATTTT
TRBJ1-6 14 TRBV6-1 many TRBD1 CASSPQGYQSPLHF TGTGCCAGCAGTCCACAGGGGTATCAATCACCCCTCCACTTT
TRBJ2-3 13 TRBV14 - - CASSLTLGDTQYF TGTGCCAGCAGCCTAACATTGGGAGATACGCAGTATTTT
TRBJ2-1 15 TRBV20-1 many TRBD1 CSPLSGSTGNNEQFF TGCAGTCCTTTATCTGGTTCGACAGGGAACAATGAGCAGTTCTTC
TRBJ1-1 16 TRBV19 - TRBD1 CASSLLPGTGDTEAFF TGTGCCAGTAGTCTACTTCCCGGGACAGGGGACACTGAAGCTTTCTTT
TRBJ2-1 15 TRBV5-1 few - CASTPEPGSYNEQFF TGCGCCAGCACCCCCGAACCGGGATCTTACAATGAGCAGTTCTTC
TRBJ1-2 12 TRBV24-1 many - CATSPDNYGYTF TGTGCCACCAGTCCGGATAACTATGGCTACACCTTC
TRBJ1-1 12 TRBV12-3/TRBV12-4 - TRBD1 CASGQGATEAFF TGTGCCAGCGGACAGGGGGCCACTGAAGCTTTCTTT
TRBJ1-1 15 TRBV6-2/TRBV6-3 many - CASSYQDSLNTEAFF TGTGCCAGCAGTTACCAGGACAGCCTGAACACTGAAGCTTTCTTT
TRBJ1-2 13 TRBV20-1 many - CSAGSNSNYGYTF TGCAGTGCTGGTTCCAACTCGAACTATGGCTACACCTTC
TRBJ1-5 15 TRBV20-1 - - CSARDVGMGNQPQHF TGCAGTGCTAGAGATGTAGGGATGGGCAATCAGCCCCAGCATTTT
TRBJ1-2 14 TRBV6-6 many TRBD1 CASSYDREQYGYTF TGTGCCAGCAGTTACGACAGGGAACAGTATGGCTACACCTTC
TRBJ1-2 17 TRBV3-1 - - CASSQDPRVDGSGGYTF TGTGCCAGCAGCCAAGACCCACGGGTGGATGGGTCCGGTGGCTACACCTTC
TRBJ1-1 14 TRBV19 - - CASSTGDINTEAFF TGTGCCAGTAGTACTGGGGACATAAACACTGAAGCTTTCTTT
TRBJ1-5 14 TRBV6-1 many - CASSYRVSNQPQHF TGTGCCAGCAGCTACAGGGTCAGCAATCAGCCCCAGCATTTT